The present entry profiles one T cell receptor beta chain with its context. What it binds is not known. Assay: immunoSEQ multiplex PCR; the TCRdb copy retains only in-frame clones and omits some. The sample yields approximately 320,000 clones, around 86% seen once. The data belong to a study of shared clonotypes between healthy human individuals. General study results and limits: Clonotype sharing across several donors was observed for about 5.2% of naive CD4 clonotypes.

The CDR3 has 16 residues. The trim removed 3 bases at V and 3 bases at J, leaving 9 bases unmatched. Germline values: CDR1 SGHDT, CDR2 YYEEEE. Sequenced: memory CD8+ T cells sorted from blood. The subset: CD45RO+ cells pooled with CCR7-negative TemRA cells. The clonotype was recovered from a man younger than 30 in good health. This chain links TRBV5-6 with TRBJ2-1; 7 bases are shared with TRBD2. The CDR3 spells CASSSLAGVGYNEQFF. For the CDR3, the DNA is TGTGCCAGCAGCTCCCTGGCGGGAGTCGGCTACAATGAGCAGTTCTTC.